The clone carrying this TCR beta chain showed up just a few times. This entry belongs to a study of T-cell memory formation after mild COVID-19. The junction had 9 bases not matched to a gene; V was cut back by 0 bases and J by 6 bases. This CDR3 is built from 16 residues. Germline V gene data show CDR1 as SGHAT and CDR2 as FQNNGV. MiXCR, applied by TCRdb to the 5' RACE reads, yields one record per CDR3 protein. Of approximately 290,000 distinct CDR3 sequences in the sample, less than 9.5% were seen once. The chain recombines TRBV11-2 with TRBJ2-3; 7 bases are a match to TRBD1. The receptor was derived from a man between 18 and 29 years old who had mild COVID-19 (a few samples of this study predate the infection). Cell type and time point are not known. Sequencing was carried out using PBMCs or a T cell subset sorted from them (not recorded which). For the CDR3, the DNA is TGTGCCAGCAGCTTAGAAGGGGGCCTCAAGGTGGATACGCAGTATTTT. This codes for CASSLEGGLKVDTQYF.